This T cell receptor (beta chain) emerged from a study of response to subunit inactivated influenza vaccine. The study's findings and limits: Researchers suggested that each seasonal influenza vaccination recruits few new T cells.

This clonotype occurred many times. Its matching antigen is unknown. V gave up 6 bases and J gave up 4 bases; unmatched junction bases: 2. The CDR3 contains 14 residues. Germline-derived CDR1 and CDR2 are MDHEN and SYDVKM. TCRdb analysed the RT-PCR reads with MiXCR anew, one entry per CDR3 protein. The sample yields 550,000 to 650,000 distinct CDR3 sequences, approximately 12% seen once. This receptor was taken from a man aged 50-59 years who received an inactivated influenza vaccine. The source was PBMCs from blood, collected on the day of vaccination. V is TRBV28 and J is TRBJ2-7, with 14 nucleotides matching TRBD2. The CDR3, as DNA: TGTGCCAGCAGGGGACTAGCGGGAGAATACGAGCAGTACTTC. Translating it yields CASRGLAGEYEQYF.